This paragraph reports one T cell receptor beta chain. J was trimmed by 7 bases and V by 6 bases; bases with no gene match: 9. Germline-derived CDR1 and CDR2 are SGHAT and FQDESV (reference sequence). The CDR3 loop spans 14 amino acids. No cell sorting was done before RNA was extracted from the tissue. This sample was included in a study of tumor and adjacent non-tumor tissue in lung cancer. A modified ARM-PCR protocol with three rounds of nested PCR amplified TCRbeta. MiXCR was run by TCRdb on the multiplex PCR reads, yielding one entry per CDR3 protein. The table includes around 140,000 distinct CDR3 sequences, around 67% detected once.

The sample consisted of lung tumor tissue. This clonotype originated in a man aged 55 to 70 with small cell lung cancer. The chain joins TRBV11-1 to TRBJ2-7; TRBD1 agrees at 10 bases. This chain's CDR3 is CASSSGTGDLEQYF. The DNA of the CDR3 is TGTGCCAGCAGTTCCGGGACAGGGGATCTTGAGCAGTACTTC.